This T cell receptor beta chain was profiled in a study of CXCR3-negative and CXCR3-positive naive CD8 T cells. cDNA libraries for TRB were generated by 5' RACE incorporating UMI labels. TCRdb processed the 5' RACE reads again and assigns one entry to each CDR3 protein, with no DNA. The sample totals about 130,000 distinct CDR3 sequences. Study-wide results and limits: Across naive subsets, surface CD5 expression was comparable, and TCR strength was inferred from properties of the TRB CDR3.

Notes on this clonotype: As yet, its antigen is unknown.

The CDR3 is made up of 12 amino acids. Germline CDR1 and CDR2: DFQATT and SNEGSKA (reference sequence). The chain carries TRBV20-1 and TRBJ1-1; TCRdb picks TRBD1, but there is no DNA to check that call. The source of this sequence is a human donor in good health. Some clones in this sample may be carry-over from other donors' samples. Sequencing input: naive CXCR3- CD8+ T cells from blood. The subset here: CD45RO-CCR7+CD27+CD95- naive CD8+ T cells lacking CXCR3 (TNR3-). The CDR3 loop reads CRTRGLNTEAFF.